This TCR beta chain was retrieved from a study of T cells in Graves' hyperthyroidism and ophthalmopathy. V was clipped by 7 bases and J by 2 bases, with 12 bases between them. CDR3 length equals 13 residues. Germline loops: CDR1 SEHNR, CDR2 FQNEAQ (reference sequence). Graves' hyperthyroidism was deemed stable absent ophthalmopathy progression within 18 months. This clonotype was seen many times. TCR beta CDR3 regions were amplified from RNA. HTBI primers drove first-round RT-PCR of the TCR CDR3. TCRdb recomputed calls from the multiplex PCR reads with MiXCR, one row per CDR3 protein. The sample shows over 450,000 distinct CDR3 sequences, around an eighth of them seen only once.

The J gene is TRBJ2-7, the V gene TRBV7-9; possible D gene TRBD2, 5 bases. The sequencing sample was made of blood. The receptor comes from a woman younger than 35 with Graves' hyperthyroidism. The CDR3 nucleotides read TGTGCCAGCACCCCCGCCGGGGCCTACGAGCAGTACGTC. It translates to CASTPAGAYEQYV.